This record covers a single T cell receptor (beta chain). Its antigen is as yet unknown. The CDR3 runs 14 residues. The V end lost 7 bases, the J end lost 7 bases, and 17 bases lay between the germline ends. CDR1 MNHEY and CDR2 SVGEGT come from the germline V gene. The data were taken from a study of blood T cells in healthy people across ages. Combining a sample-barcoded 5' primer with a J-beta primer mix, a second PCR ran for roughly 7 to 12 cycles. Every sample returned 2.5 million or more CDR3-containing paired-end reads. One entry per CDR3 protein results from TCRdb running MiXCR on the 5' RACE reads. Of roughly 410,000 distinct CDR3 sequences in the sample, 45% to 65% were seen once. Whole-study results and caveats: Long-lived and aged donors differed, with more naive CD4+ cells and higher diversity in the long-lived.

Sequences were obtained from blood. The chain is built from TRBV6-2 or TRBV6-3 and TRBJ2-1; D ambiguous. The clonotype comes from a man in his fifties or sixties in good health. For the CDR3, the DNA is TGTGCCAGCACTCCTGCCCGGGCCGCGAATGAGCAGTTCTTC. Amino acid sequence: CASTPARAANEQFF.